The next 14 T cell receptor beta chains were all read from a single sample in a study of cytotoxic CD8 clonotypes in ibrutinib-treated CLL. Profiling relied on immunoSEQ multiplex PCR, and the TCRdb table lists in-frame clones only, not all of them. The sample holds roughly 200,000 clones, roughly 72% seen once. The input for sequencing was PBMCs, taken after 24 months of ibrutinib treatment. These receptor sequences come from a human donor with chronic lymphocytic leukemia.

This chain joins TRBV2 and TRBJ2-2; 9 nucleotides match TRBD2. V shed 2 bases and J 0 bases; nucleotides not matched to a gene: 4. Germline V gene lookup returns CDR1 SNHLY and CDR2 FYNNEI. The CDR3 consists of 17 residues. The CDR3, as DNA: TGTGCCAGCAGTGAACTAGCGGGGCTCGCGAACACCGGGGAGCTGTTTTTT. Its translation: CASSELAGLANTGELFF.

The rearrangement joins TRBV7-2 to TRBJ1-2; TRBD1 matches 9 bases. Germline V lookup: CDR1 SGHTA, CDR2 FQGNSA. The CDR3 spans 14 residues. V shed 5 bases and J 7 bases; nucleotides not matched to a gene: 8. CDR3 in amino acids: CASSGGTGRGGYTF. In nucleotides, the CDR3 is TGTGCCAGCAGCGGAGGGACAGGGAGAGGTGGCTACACCTTC.

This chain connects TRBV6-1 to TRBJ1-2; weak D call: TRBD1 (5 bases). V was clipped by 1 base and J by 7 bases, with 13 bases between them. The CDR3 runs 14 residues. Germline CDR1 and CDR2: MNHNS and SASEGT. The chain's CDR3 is CASSEGPRGGGYTF. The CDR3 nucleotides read TGTGCCAGCAGTGAAGGACCGAGGGGCGGTGGCTACACCTTC.

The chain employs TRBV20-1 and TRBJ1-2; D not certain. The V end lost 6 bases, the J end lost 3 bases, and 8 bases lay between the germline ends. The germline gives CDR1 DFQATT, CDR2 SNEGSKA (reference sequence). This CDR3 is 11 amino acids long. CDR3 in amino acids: CSARRDYGYTF. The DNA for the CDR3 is TGCAGTGCCCGACGAGACTATGGCTACACCTTC.

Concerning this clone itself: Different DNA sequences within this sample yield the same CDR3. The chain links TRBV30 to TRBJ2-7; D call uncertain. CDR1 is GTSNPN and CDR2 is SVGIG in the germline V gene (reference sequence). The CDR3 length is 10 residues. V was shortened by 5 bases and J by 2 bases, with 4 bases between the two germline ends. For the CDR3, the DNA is TGTGCCTGGGGTACCTACGAGCAGTACTTC. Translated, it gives CAWGTYEQYF.

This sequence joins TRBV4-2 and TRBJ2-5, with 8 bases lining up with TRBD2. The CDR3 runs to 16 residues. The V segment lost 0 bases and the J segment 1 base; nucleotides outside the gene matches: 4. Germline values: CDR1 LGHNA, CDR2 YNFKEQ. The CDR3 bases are TGTGCCAGCAGCCAAGATGTAGCGGGAAGCCAAGAGACCCAGTACTTC. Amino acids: CASSQDVAGSQETQYF.

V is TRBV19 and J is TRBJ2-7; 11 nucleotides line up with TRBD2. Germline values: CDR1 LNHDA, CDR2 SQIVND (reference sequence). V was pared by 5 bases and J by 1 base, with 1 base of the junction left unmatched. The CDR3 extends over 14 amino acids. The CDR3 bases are TGTGCCAGTAGTGGGACTAGCGGTTCCTACGAGCAGTACTTC. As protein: CASSGTSGSYEQYF.

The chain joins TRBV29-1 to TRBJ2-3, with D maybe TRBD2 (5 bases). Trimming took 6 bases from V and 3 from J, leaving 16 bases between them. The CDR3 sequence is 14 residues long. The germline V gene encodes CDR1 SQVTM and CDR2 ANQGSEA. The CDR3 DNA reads TGCAGCGTACAAGCCGGGGTACTTACAGATACGCAGTATTTT. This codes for CSVQAGVLTDTQYF.

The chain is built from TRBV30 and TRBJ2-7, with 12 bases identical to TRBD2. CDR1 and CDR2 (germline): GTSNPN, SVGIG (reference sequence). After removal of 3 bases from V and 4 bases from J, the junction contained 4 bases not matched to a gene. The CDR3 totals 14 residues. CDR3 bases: TGTGCCTGGAGAGCGGGACTAGCGGGTTACGAGCAGTACTTC. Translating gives CAWRAGLAGYEQYF.

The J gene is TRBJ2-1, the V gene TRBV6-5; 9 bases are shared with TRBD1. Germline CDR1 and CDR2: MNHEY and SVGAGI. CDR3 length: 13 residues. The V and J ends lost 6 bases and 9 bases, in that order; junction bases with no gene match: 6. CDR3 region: CASRATGGGEQFF. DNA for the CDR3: TGTGCCAGCAGGGCTACAGGGGGCGGTGAGCAGTTCTTC.

The CDR3 reads CASRSSGGKGYTF. In DNA, the CDR3 is TGTGCCAGCAGATCATCAGGGGGGAAGGGCTACACCTTC. This sequence joins TRBV6-5 and TRBJ1-2; 7 bases are a match to TRBD1. The CDR3 is made up of 13 amino acids. V dropped 6 bases and J dropped 8; count of bases not matched to a gene: 9. The V gene's germline CDR1 is MNHEY and CDR2 SVGAGI.

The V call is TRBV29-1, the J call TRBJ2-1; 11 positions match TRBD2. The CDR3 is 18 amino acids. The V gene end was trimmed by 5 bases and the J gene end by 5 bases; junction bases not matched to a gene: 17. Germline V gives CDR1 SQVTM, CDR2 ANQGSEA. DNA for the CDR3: TGCAGCGTTTTGGAGTCGGGCTGGGGACTAGCGGAAAACAATGAGCAGTTCTTC. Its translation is CSVLESGWGLAENNEQFF.

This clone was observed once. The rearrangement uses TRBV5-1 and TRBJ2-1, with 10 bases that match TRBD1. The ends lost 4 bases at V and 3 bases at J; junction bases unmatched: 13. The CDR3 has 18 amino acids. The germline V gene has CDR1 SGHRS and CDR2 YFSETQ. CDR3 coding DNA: TGCGCCAGCAGCAAAAAAAGCCTCGACAGGGGGCTCTACAATGAGCAGTTCTTC. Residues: CASSKKSLDRGLYNEQFF. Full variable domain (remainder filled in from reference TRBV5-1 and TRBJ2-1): KAGVTQTPRYLIKTRGQQVTLSCSPISGHRSVSWYQQTPGQGLQFLFEYFSETQRNKGNFPGRFSGRQFSNSRSEMNVSTLELGDSALYLCASSKKSLDRGLYNEQFFGPGTRLTVL.

CDR3 sequence (DNA): TGTGCCAGCAGCTTATCAGGAGGAGCGGGATACGACAATGAGCAGTTCTTC. Translation: CASSLSGGAGYDNEQFF. The chain uses TRBV11-2 and TRBJ2-1, with 7 bases identical to TRBD2. Germline CDR1 reads SGHAT; CDR2 reads FQNNGV. V gave up 2 bases and J gave up 5 bases; unmatched junction bases: 12. CDR3 length equals 17 residues.